This TCR beta chain emerged from a study of Ad26.COV2.S vaccination and SARS-CoV-2 variants. Treatment indicated: 15 to 20 received Ad26.COV2.S at low or high dose, single or two shots; several received placebo; per-sample allocation not given. Collection of the samples took place on day 63 after the first injection of vaccine or placebo. Germline CDR1 reads MGHDK; CDR2 reads SYGVNS. CDR3 length: 13 residues. The germline V and J ends were trimmed by 0 bases and 1 base, with 2 bases remaining between them. Profiled with immunoSEQ multiplex PCR; TCRdb holds only in-frame clones, not every one. The sample lists about 680,000 clones, about 90% seen once, with around 1.4% in the top ten.

The J gene is TRBJ2-3, the V gene TRBV25-1; D call uncertain. The sample was peripheral blood, taken in a trial of Ad26.COV2.S vaccine versus placebo. This sequence originates from a person between 18 and 65 years old who received the Ad26.COV2.S COVID-19 vaccine or a placebo. CDR3 region: CASSEYGTDTQYF. CDR3 in DNA: TGTGCCAGCAGTGAATACGGCACAGATACGCAGTATTTT.